This TCR beta chain was sequenced in a study of T cell responses to AZD1222 COVID-19 vaccine. Whole-study findings and limits: Vaccine-associated CD4 TCRs spanned spike, dominant at 160-218 and 743-854. Two AZD1222 doses significantly raised spike-specific TCR breadth and depth over controls.

The CDR3 is made up of 12 amino acids. Germline V gene lookup returns CDR1 MNHNS and CDR2 SASEGT. Deletions cut 2 bases from V and 6 bases from J, with 7 bases between. Using immunoSEQ multiplex PCR, the repertoire was profiled, and TCRdb retains in-frame clones only, with some absent. The sample lists some 80,000 clones, 70% to 90% occurring once. With regard to this clone: Its specificity is unknown.

The specimen was peripheral blood, collected 28 days after the second dose of the MenACWY control vaccine. The clonotype originates from an adult who received the MenACWY meningococcal vaccine as a control. The chain combines TRBV6-1 with TRBJ1-2; D is uncertain. The CDR3 nucleotides are TGTGCCAGCAGTGAACGGACCCATGGCTACACCTTC. It translates to CASSERTHGYTF.